The sequence of this T cell receptor beta chain was determined in a study of siplizumab effects on memory and regulatory T cells (dated by TCRdb to between 2017 and 2020). Context from the whole study: Across roughly 8 responder-stimulator pairs, mixed lymphocyte reactions were run as pairs, roughly 1 with siplizumab at roughly 0.93 ug/mL and roughly 1 without drug. The study looked at the effect of siplizumab, an anti-CD2 antibody, on alloreactive T-cell subsets in allogeneic mixed lymphocyte reactions made from human PBMCs. What the study reported, not specific to this receptor: Among mappable alloreactive CD4+ clones, the Treg-derived fraction averaged approximately 69% with siplizumab versus 25% to 30% in control reactions. Because sequences below about 10^-5 frequency were poorly captured, only a minor fraction of alloreactive clones could be mapped to unstimulated subsets. Compared with memory T cells, unstimulated naive T cells appeared more diverse, and naive cells seemed to make a substantial contribution to the alloresponse. About 80-96% of proliferating CD4+ or CD8+ clones could not be given a naive or memory phenotype. The cumulative frequency of alloreactive sequences that could be traced back to unstimulated CD4+ memory T cells was significantly reduced by siplizumab. No functional confirmation was obtained for the suppressive function of proliferating Tregs from siplizumab cultures.

In its sample, this clone was seen a few times. No antigen is known for it. No per-base quality is available; no much larger clone lies one base away. V gives up 3 bases and J gives up 3 bases, and the segment between their germline ends measures 11 bases. The CDR1 and CDR2 encoded by the germline V gene (reference sequence) are GTSNPN and SVGIG. The CDR3 contains 13 residues, cysteine and phenylalanine counted. Only the CDR3 part of the read is kept: 39 bases, read in frame from the first base. For 5 to 7 days, cells in the mixed lymphocyte reaction were kept in coculture at 37 degrees C. Responder PBMCs were labelled with CFSE, stimulator PBMCs were labelled with Violet Dye, and the two were mixed at a 1:1 ratio. TCRbeta CDR3 sequencing was performed on sorted unstimulated T cells and on proliferating T cells recovered from mixed lymphocyte reactions. Fresh whole blood from approximately ten HLA-typed healthy donors was used to isolate PBMCs. Proliferating CFSE-low responder T cells were FACS-sorted after the mixed lymphocyte reaction for TCR sequencing.

Library construction relied on the immunoSEQ multiplex PCR assay. The deep sequencing platform assayed around 94,000 TCR templates per sample. Genomic DNA extracted from sorted T cells was used for TCRbeta CDR3 sequencing. The paper's processing steps were these. The R programming language was used for clonal analysis of TCRbeta CDR3 data. Unstimulated samples were compared with post-reaction CFSE-low samples to define alloreactive CD4+ and CD8+ clones. Regulatory or non-regulatory origin was assigned to alloreactive CD4+ clones by matching of sequences to sorted unstimulated Treg and non-Treg repertoires. TCRdb limited this immuneACCESS table to in-frame rearrangements with V and J called. A share of clones is missing; checked studies link under half to unresolved V genes, and the rest is unexplained. That table gives V, J and clone size, and the DNA gave D and trimming. The sample yields 7,500 to 8,500 clones; 35% to 40% were counted once. The ten largest make up 5.5% to 7.5% of the sample.

The clonotype originates from a human donor in good health; the cells came from an allogeneic mixed lymphocyte reaction. Sequenced sample: CFSE-low (dividing) CD8+ T cells sorted from an allogeneic mixed lymphocyte reaction. This sequence uses TRBV30 and TRBJ1-1; the best D guess is TRBD1, with 6 bases matching. The CDR3 region: CAWSKGVYTEAFF. In nucleotides, the sequence is TGTGCCTGGAGCAAGGGGGTCTACACTGAAGCTTTCTTT.